Listed here are 25 T cell receptor beta chains from one sample, sequenced in a study of T-cell memory formation after mild COVID-19 (dated by TCRdb to the early 2020s). Library preparation employed 5' RACE. The sequencing machine was an Illumina NovaSeq 6000. Through fastp at Q25 and MiXCR, TCRdb rebuilt clones from the public reads, retaining in-frame beta chains. Identical CDR3 proteins give one entry, which carries the most common genes and DNA. A total of tens of thousands of distinct CDR3 sequences appear in this sample, about 13% of them only once. The ten biggest clones cover 35% to 50% of the sample. Sequencing was carried out using PBMCs or a T cell subset sorted from them (not recorded which). All receptors derive from a young man who had mild COVID-19 (a few samples of this study predate the infection). The sample titles of this study are shuffled in the database, so cell type and time point are left out; the donor was told from shared clones.

This clonotype was observed a few times. This chain joins TRBV29-1 and TRBJ1-1; TRBD1 might be the D (6 bases). Germline values: CDR1 SQVTM, CDR2 ANQGSEA. The V end was cut by 6 bases, the J end by 4 bases, with 15 bases between. This CDR3 contains 13 residues. DNA for the CDR3: TGCAGCGTCATAACAGGGTCAGCCACTGAAGCTTTCTTT. Translating gives CSVITGSATEAFF.

This clonotype occurred a few times. V usage is TRBV7-2 and J usage is TRBJ1-6; the D is unclear. Germline loops: CDR1 SGHTA, CDR2 FQGNSA. This CDR3 has 15 amino acids. V lost 3 bases to trimming and J lost 13 bases, with 19 bases between them. The CDR3 DNA reads TGTGCCAGCAGCTTCGGGTCTGGGCGAGGGTTGCCCCTCCACTTT. It yields the protein CASSFGSGRGLPLHF.

This clonotype was observed many times. This rearrangement joins TRBV4-1 to TRBJ2-5; D unclear. Germline lookup yields CDR1 MGHRA and CDR2 YSYEKL. The CDR3 consists of 13 residues. V gave up 4 bases and J gave up 5 bases, with 11 bases separating them. Here the CDR3 DNA reads TGCGCCAGCAGCCCGCCGTTACTCGAGACCCAGTACTTC. As protein: CASSPPLLETQYF.

This clonotype was seen repeatedly, ten times or more. This chain uses TRBV5-1 with TRBJ1-1; D remains unclear. V was cut by 1 base and J by 1 base, with 5 bases left in between. Germline CDR1 SGHRS, CDR2 YFSETQ. The CDR3 is 13 residues long. In DNA form, the CDR3 reads TGCGCCAGCAGCTTGACCAGGAACACTGAAGCTTTCTTT. It specifies CASSLTRNTEAFF.

This chain uses TRBV5-1 with TRBJ2-5; 9 bases are a match to TRBD2. Unmatched junction bases numbered 2, after V lost 0 bases and J lost 2 bases. The germline CDR1 and CDR2 sequences are SGHRS and YFSETQ. CDR3 length equals 15 residues. CDR3 bases: TGCGCCAGCAGCTTGGGACTAGCGGATCAAGAGACCCAGTACTTC. This codes for CASSLGLADQETQYF.

This clonotype was seen ten or more times. The chain recombines TRBV29-1 with TRBJ1-1; no reliable D call. Trimming removed 3 bases from V and 3 bases from J, with 11 bases in between. CDR1 SQVTM and CDR2 ANQGSEA come from the germline V gene. There are 13 residues in the CDR3. The chain's CDR3 is CSVEGFGDTEAFF. Here the CDR3 DNA reads TGCAGCGTTGAGGGGTTTGGAGACACTGAAGCTTTCTTT.

This clonotype was recorded a few times. The rearrangement uses TRBV7-3 and TRBJ2-1; D possibly corresponds to TRBD2 (6 bases). The length of the CDR3 is 14 residues. CDR1 and CDR2 (germline): SGHTA, FQGTGA. The V end was cut by 2 bases, the J end by 6 bases, with 11 bases between. CDR3 coding DNA: TGTGCCAGCAGCTTACTGGGAGGTCCCAATGAGCAGTTCTTC. It translates to CASSLLGGPNEQFF.

This rearrangement joins TRBV4-3 to TRBJ2-1; tentative D call: TRBD1 (6 bases). The CDR3 loop spans 17 amino acids. CDR1 and CDR2 (germline): LGHNA, YSLEER. Trimming took 4 bases from V and 2 from J, leaving 18 bases between them. The DNA for the CDR3 is TGCGCCAGCAGCCGGACCCAGGGGACGTCCCCCTACAATGAGCAGTTCTTC. The encoded protein is CASSRTQGTSPYNEQFF.

The sample holds a few counts of this clonotype. The J gene is TRBJ2-2, the V gene TRBV29-1; D uncertain. The CDR3 runs 13 residues. The germline V gene has CDR1 SQVTM and CDR2 ANQGSEA. Trimming removed 4 bases from V and 0 bases from J, with 6 bases in between. For the CDR3, the DNA is TGCAGCGTTGCAGTGGCGAACACCGGGGAGCTGTTTTTT. Translating it yields CSVAVANTGELFF.

This clonotype was counted a few times. This chain links TRBV4-3 with TRBJ1-1; 12 bases fit TRBD1. This CDR3 has 16 residues. Germline loops: CDR1 LGHNA, CDR2 YSLEER. The junction had 3 bases not matched to a gene; V was cut back by 4 bases and J by 0 bases. CDR3 protein: CASSPGTGGMNTEAFF. CDR3 sequence (DNA): TGCGCCAGCAGCCCCGGGACAGGGGGCATGAACACTGAAGCTTTCTTT.

The rearrangement uses TRBV7-9 and TRBJ2-7, with 9 bases lining up with TRBD1. CDR1 is SEHNR and CDR2 is FQNEAQ in the germline V gene (reference sequence). The CDR3 runs 13 residues. The CDR3 sequence: CASSLIDGDRDIV. CDR3 in DNA: TGTGCCAGCAGCTTAATAGACGGGGACAGGGACATCGTC.

This clonotype was picked up a small number of times. The CDR3 loop reads CASSGAAGENTGELFF. The CDR3, as DNA: TGTGCCAGCAGCGGCGCCGCGGGAGAGAACACCGGGGAGCTGTTTTTT. V is TRBV9 and J is TRBJ2-2, with 7 nucleotides matching TRBD2. The CDR3 contains 16 residues. Germline assignment: CDR1 SGDLS and CDR2 YYNGEE. V was pared by 3 bases and J by 1 base, with 6 bases of the junction left unmatched.

In this sample, this clonotype turned up a few times. The chain joins TRBV20-1 to TRBJ1-6; tentative D call: TRBD1 (6 bases). This CDR3 has 15 residues. Germline CDR1 reads DFQATT; CDR2 reads SNEGSKA (reference sequence). With 1 base removed from V and 4 bases from J, the gap between germline ends came to 11 bases. As DNA, the CDR3 is TGCAGTGCTAGAGTCCAGGGGACTTATAATTCACCCCTCCACTTT. It encodes CSARVQGTYNSPLHF.

This chain connects TRBV7-9 to TRBJ1-1; maybe TRBD1 (5 bases). The ends were cut back, 3 bases at V and 1 base at J, with 12 bases in the middle. Germline V CDR1 and CDR2: SEHNR, FQNEAQ (reference sequence). This CDR3 spans 15 amino acids. The CDR3 is CASSFSGRSNTEAFF. DNA of the CDR3: TGTGCCAGCAGCTTTTCAGGGAGATCGAACACTGAAGCTTTCTTT.

This clonotype was seen ten or more times. V gene TRBV9 combines with J gene TRBJ2-5; 8 bases line up with TRBD2. Germline V gene data show CDR1 as SGDLS and CDR2 as YYNGEE. J was trimmed by 3 bases and V by 3 bases; bases with no gene match: 13. The CDR3 spans 17 residues. CDR3 amino acids: CASSGTGVTSAKETQYF. CDR3 DNA: TGTGCCAGCAGCGGAACCGGGGTGACTAGCGCCAAAGAGACCCAGTACTTC.

V usage is TRBV27 and J usage is TRBJ1-1; the D gene is possibly TRBD1 (5 bases). Germline values: CDR1 MNHEY, CDR2 SMNVEV (reference sequence). Trimming removed 6 bases from V and 3 bases from J, with 17 bases in between. The CDR3 loop spans 15 amino acids. The CDR3 DNA sequence: TGTGCCAGCAGGATCGGGCAGGGACTTCACACTGAAGCTTTCTTT. It encodes CASRIGQGLHTEAFF.

This sequence joins TRBV7-2 and TRBJ2-2, with 7 bases fitting TRBD2. V was clipped by 4 bases and J by 6 bases; unmatched bases: 11. This CDR3 spans 16 amino acids. CDR1 is SGHTA, CDR2 FQGNSA, per germline. The CDR3 sequence is CASSSLGREGSGELFF. In DNA, the CDR3 is TGTGCCAGCAGCTCCCTGGGGAGGGAAGGGTCCGGGGAGCTGTTTTTT. Full variable domain (remainder filled in from reference TRBV7-2 and TRBJ2-2): GAGVSQSPSNKVTEKGKDVELRCDPISGHTALYWYRQSLGQGLEFLIYFQGNSAPDKSGLPSDRFSAERTGGSVSTLTIQRTQQEDSAVYLCASSSLGREGSGELFFGEGSRLTVL.

This clonotype came up many times. V gene TRBV29-1 combines with J gene TRBJ2-2, with 9 bases matching TRBD1. The V gene's germline CDR1 is SQVTM and CDR2 ANQGSEA. Trimming at V came to 6 bases and at J to 5 bases, leaving 7 bases not matched to a gene. The CDR3 sequence is 14 residues long. CDR3 sequence reads: CSVPGTGKTGELFF. In nucleotides, the CDR3 is TGCAGCGTGCCCGGGACAGGGAAAACCGGGGAGCTGTTTTTT.

This clonotype was detected a few times. This rearrangement joins TRBV4-3 to TRBJ1-2; D call uncertain. The CDR3 runs 16 residues. Germline V gives CDR1 LGHNA, CDR2 YSLEER. V lost 1 base to trimming and J lost 4 bases, with 16 bases between them. CDR3 protein: CASSQVPPGIGYGYTF. Written as DNA, the CDR3 is TGCGCCAGCAGCCAAGTCCCCCCGGGAATAGGCTATGGCTACACCTTC.

The chain employs TRBV5-1 and TRBJ1-6; D remains unclear. V was shortened by 0 bases and J by 12 bases, with 10 bases between the two germline ends. From germline, CDR1 is SGHRS and CDR2 YFSETQ. This CDR3 comprises 13 residues. The CDR3 sequence: CASSLGTSVPLHF. CDR3 DNA: TGCGCCAGCAGCTTGGGGACCTCAGTACCCCTCCACTTT.

V is TRBV27 and J is TRBJ2-7, with D perhaps matching TRBD1 or TRBD2 (5 bases each). This CDR3 has 13 amino acids. V was clipped by 4 bases and J by 4 bases, with 11 bases between them. Germline V gene data show CDR1 as MNHEY and CDR2 as SMNVEV (reference sequence). The CDR3 coding sequence is TGTGCCAGCAGTTGGGGGAAGGGATACGAGCAGTACGTC. It is translated as CASSWGKGYEQYV.

The rearrangement links TRBV11-3 to TRBJ2-1, with TRBD2 matching 8 bases. Germline assignment: CDR1 SGHNT and CDR2 YENEEA. This CDR3 spans 15 amino acids. J gave up 5 bases and V 6 bases, and 9 bases lay outside the gene matches. The CDR3 DNA reads TGTGCCAGCAGTCCAAGGACTAGCAGGAACAATGAGCAGTTCTTC. It is translated as CASSPRTSRNNEQFF.

This clonotype was observed at least ten times. DNA of the CDR3: TGCGCCAGCAGCCACGGGGGCGGCACAGATACGCAGTATTTT. Residues: CASSHGGGTDTQYF. J is TRBJ2-3 and V is TRBV4-3, with D possibly called TRBD1 or TRBD2 (6 bases each). There are 14 residues in the CDR3. V was cut by 3 bases and J by 1 base, with 8 bases left in between. The germline gives CDR1 LGHNA, CDR2 YSLEER.

This chain connects TRBV4-1 to TRBJ2-4; D call uncertain. The CDR3 extends over 15 amino acids. Trimming took 1 base from V and 0 from J, leaving 7 bases between them. Germline CDR1 MGHRA, CDR2 YSYEKL. In DNA form, the CDR3 reads TGCGCCAGCAGCCAAGGAAAGTTAGCCAAAAACATTCAGTACTTC. This gives the protein CASSQGKLAKNIQYF.

This clonotype was observed a few times. The CDR3 here is CATSGPTWDTRHEQYF. In nucleotides, the CDR3 is TGTGCCACCAGTGGTCCTACGTGGGACACCCGCCACGAGCAGTACTTC. The rearrangement uses TRBV24-1 and TRBJ2-7, with TRBD1 as a possible D gene (6 bases). Trimming pared 5 bases from V and 5 bases from J, leaving 21 bases between. Germline values: CDR1 KGHDR, CDR2 SFDVKD. This CDR3 contains 16 residues.